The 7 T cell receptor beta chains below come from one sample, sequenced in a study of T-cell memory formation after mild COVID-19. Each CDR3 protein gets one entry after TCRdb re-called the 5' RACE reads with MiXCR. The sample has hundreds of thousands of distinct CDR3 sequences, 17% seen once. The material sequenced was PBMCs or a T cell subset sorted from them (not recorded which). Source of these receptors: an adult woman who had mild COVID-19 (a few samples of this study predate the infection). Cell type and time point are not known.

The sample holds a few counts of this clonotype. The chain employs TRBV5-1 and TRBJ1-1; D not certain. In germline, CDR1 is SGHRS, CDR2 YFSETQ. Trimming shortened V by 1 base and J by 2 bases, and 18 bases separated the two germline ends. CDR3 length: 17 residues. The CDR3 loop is CASSLFAGSMVNTEAFF. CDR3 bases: TGCGCCAGCAGCTTGTTCGCGGGAAGCATGGTCAACACTGAAGCTTTCTTT.

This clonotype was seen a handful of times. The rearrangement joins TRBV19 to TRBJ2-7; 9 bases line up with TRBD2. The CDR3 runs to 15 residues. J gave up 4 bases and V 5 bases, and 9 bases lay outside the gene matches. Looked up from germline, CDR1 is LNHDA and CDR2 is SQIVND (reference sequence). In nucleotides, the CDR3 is TGTGCCAGTAGTCCAGCGACTAGCGGAGGATACGAGCAGTACTTC. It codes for CASSPATSGGYEQYF.

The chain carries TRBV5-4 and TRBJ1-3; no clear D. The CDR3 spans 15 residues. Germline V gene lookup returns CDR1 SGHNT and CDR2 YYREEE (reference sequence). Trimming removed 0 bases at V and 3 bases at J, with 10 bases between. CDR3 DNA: TGTGCCAGCAGCTTGGTAAAGAGAATTGGAAACACCATATATTTT. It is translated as CASSLVKRIGNTIYF.

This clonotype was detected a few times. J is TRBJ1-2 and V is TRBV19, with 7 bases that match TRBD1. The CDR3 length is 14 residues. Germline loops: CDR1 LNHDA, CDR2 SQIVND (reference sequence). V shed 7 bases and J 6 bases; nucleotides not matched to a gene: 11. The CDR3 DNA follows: TGTGCCAGTACCCTGGACAGGTTCTTAAATGGCTACACCTTC. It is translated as CASTLDRFLNGYTF.

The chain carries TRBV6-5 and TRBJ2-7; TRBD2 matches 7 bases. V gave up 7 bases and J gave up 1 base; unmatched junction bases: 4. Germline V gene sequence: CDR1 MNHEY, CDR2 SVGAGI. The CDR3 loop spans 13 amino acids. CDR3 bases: TGTGCCAGCACACGGGGGGAATCCTACGAGCAGTACTTC. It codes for CASTRGESYEQYF.

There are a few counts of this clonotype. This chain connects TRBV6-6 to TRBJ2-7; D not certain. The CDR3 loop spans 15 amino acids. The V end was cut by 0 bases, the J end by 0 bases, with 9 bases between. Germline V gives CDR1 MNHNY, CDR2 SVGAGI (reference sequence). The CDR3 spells CASSYSWYPSYEQYF. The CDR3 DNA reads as TGTGCCAGCAGTTACTCGTGGTACCCCTCCTACGAGCAGTACTTC.

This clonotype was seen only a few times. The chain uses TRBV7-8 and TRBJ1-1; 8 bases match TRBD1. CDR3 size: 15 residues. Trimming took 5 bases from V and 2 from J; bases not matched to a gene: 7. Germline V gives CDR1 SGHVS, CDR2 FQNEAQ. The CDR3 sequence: CASSLRDRINTEAFF. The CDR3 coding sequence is TGTGCCAGCAGCCTACGGGACAGGATAAACACTGAAGCTTTCTTT.